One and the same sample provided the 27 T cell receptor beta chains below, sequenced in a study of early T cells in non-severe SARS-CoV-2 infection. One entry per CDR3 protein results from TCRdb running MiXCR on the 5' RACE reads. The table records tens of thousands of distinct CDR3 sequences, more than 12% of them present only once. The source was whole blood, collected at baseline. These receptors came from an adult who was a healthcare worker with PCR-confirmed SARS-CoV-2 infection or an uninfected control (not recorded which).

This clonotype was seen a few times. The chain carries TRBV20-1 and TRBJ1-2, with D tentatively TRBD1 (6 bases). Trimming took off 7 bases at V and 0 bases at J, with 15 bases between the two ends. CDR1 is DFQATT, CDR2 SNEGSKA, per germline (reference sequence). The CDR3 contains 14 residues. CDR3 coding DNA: TGCAGTGGCTTGGACAGAGTTACTAACTATGGCTACACCTTC. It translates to CSGLDRVTNYGYTF.

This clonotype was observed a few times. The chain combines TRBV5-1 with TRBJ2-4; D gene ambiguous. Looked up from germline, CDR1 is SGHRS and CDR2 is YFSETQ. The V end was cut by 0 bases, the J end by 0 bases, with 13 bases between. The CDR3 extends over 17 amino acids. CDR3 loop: CASSLDLATLAKNIQYF. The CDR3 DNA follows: TGCGCCAGCAGCTTGGATTTGGCTACCCTAGCCAAAAACATTCAGTACTTC.

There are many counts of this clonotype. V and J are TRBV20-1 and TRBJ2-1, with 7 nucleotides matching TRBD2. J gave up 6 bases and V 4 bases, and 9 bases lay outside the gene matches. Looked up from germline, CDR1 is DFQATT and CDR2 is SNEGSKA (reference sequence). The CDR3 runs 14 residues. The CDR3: CSAMGGRATNEQFF. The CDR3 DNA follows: TGCAGTGCTATGGGCGGGAGAGCTACCAATGAGCAGTTCTTC.

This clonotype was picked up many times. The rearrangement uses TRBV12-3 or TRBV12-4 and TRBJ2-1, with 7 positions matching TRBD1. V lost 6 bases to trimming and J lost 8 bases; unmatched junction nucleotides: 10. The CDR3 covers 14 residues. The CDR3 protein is CASSMTGPWDEQFF. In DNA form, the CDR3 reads TGTGCCAGCAGCATGACAGGGCCTTGGGATGAGCAGTTCTTC.

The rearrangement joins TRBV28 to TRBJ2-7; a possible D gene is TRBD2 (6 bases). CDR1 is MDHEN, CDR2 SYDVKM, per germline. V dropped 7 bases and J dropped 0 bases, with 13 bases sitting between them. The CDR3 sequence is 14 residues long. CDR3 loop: CASTSPGSSYEQYF. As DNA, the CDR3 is TGTGCCAGCACCTCCCCCGGGAGCTCCTACGAGCAGTACTTC.

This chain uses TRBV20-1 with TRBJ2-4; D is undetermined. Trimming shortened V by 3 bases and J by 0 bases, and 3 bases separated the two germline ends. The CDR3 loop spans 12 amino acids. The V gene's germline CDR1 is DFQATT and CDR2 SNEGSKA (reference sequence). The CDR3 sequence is CSASLAKNIQYF. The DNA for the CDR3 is TGCAGTGCTAGTCTAGCCAAAAACATTCAGTACTTC.

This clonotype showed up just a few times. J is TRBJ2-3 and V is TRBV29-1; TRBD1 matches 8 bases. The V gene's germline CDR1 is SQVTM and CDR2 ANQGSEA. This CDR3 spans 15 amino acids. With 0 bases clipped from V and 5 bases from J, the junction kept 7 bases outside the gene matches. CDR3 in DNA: TGCAGCGTTGAAGATTGGGGGACAGGACTAGATACGCAGTATTTT. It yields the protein CSVEDWGTGLDTQYF.

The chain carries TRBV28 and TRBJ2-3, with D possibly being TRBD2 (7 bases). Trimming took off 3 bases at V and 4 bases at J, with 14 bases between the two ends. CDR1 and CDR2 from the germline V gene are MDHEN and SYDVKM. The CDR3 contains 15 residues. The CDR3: CASSFGGPVADTQYF. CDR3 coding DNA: TGTGCCAGCAGTTTCGGGGGGCCGGTCGCAGATACGCAGTATTTT.

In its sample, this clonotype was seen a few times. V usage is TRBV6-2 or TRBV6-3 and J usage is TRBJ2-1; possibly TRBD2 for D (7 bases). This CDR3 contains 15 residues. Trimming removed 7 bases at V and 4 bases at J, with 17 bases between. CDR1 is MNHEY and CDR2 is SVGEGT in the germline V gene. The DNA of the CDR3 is TGTGCCAGCATCAAACCCCGGGGGGCGTACAATGAGCAGTTCTTC. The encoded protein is CASIKPRGAYNEQFF.

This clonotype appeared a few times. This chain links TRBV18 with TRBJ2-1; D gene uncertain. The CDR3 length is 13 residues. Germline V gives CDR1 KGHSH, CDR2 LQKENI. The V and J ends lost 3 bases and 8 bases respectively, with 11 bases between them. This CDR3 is CASSPAATDEQFF. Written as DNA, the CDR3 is TGTGCCAGCTCACCTGCAGCAACAGATGAGCAGTTCTTC.

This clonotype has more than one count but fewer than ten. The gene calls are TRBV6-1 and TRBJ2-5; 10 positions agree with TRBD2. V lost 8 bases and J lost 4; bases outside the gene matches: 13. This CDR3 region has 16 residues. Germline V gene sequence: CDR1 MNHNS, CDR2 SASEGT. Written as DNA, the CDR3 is TGTGCCAGCTCTCGGACTAGCGGAGGGGGAGGAGAGACCCAGTACTTC. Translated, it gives CASSRTSGGGGETQYF.

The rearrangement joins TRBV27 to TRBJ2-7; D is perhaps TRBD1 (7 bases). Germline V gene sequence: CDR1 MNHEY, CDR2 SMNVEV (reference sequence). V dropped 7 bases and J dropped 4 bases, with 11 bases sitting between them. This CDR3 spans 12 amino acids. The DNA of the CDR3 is TGTGCCAGCACAGGGGGAGGTTACGAGCAGTACTTC. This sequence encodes CASTGGGYEQYF.

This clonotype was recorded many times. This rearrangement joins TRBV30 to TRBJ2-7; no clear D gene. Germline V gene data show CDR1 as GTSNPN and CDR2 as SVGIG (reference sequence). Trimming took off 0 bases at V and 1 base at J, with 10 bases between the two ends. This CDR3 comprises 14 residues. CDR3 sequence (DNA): TGTGCCTGGAGTGTACACAGTACTTCCTACGAGCAGTACTTC. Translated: CAWSVHSTSYEQYF.

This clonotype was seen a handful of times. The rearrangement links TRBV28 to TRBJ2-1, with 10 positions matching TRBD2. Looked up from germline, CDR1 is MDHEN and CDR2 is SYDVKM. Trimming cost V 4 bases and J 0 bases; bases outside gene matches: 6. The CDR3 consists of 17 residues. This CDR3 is CASSSTSGLISYNEQFF. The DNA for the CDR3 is TGTGCCAGCAGTTCGACTAGCGGGTTGATCTCCTACAATGAGCAGTTCTTC.

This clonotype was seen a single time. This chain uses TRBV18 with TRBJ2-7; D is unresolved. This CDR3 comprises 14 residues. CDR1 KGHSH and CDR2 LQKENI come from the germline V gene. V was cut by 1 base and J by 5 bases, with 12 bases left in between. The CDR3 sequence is CASSPQGSGNEQYF. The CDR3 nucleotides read TGTGCCAGCTCACCACAGGGAAGTGGGAACGAGCAGTACTTC. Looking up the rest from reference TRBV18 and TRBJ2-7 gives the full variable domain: NAGVMQNPRHLVRRRGQEARLRCSPMKGHSHVYWYRQLPEEGLKFMVYLQKENIIDESGMPKERFSAEFPKEGPSILRIQQVVRGDSAAYFCASSPQGSGNEQYFGPGTRLTVT.

The CDR3 loop is CASSPGSGANVLTF. The CDR3 bases are TGTGCCAGCTCACCGGGGTCTGGGGCCAACGTCCTGACTTTC. This chain joins TRBV18 and TRBJ2-6; D is uncertain. V was trimmed by 3 bases and J by 1 base, leaving 4 bases between them. The CDR3 is made up of 14 amino acids. Germline V gives CDR1 KGHSH, CDR2 LQKENI.

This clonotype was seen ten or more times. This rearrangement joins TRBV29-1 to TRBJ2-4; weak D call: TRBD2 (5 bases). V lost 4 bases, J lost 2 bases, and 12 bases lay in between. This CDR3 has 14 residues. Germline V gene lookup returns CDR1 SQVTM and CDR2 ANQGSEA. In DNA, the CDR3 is TGCAGCGTTGGGACTCTCCTCCCCAAAAACATTCAGTACTTC. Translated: CSVGTLLPKNIQYF. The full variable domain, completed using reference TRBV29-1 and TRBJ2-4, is SAVISQKPSRDICQRGTSLTIQCQVDSQVTMMFWYRQQPGQSLTLIATANQGSEATYESGFVIDKFPISRPNLTFSTLTVSNMSPEDSSIYLCSVGTLLPKNIQYFGAGTRLSVL.

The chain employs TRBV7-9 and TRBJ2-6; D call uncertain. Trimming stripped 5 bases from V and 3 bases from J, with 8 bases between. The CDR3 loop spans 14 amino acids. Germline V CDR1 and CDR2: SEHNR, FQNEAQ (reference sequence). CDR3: CASSPSFGANVLTF. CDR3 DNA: TGTGCCAGCAGCCCATCGTTTGGGGCCAACGTCCTGACTTTC.

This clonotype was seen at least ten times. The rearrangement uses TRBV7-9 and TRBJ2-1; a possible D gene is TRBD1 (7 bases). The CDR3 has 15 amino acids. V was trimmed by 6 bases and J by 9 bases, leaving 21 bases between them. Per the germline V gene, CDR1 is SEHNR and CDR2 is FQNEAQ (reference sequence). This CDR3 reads CASSPRGTEGSEQFF. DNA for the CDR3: TGTGCCAGCAGTCCCCGGGGGACAGAGGGGAGTGAGCAGTTCTTC.

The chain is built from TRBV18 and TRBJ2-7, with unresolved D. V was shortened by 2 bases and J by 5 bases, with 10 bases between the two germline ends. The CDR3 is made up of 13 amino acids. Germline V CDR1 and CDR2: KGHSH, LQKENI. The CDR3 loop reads CASSPWARNEQYF. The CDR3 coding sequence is TGTGCCAGCTCACCATGGGCGCGGAACGAGCAGTACTTC.

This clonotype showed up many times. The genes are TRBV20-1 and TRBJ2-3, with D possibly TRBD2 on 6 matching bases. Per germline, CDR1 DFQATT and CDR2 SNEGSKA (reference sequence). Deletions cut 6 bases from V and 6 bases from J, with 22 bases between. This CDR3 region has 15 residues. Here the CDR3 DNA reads TGCAGTGCCCAAGGCCGACTAGTTGTTGGGGATACGCAGTATTTT. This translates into CSAQGRLVVGDTQYF.

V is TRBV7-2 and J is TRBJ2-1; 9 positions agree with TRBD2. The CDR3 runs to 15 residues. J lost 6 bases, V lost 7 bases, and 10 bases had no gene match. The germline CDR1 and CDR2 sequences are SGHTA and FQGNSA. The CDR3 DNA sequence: TGTGCCAGCACTAAATCCGTAGCGGGAGCCAATGAGCAGTTCTTC. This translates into CASTKSVAGANEQFF.

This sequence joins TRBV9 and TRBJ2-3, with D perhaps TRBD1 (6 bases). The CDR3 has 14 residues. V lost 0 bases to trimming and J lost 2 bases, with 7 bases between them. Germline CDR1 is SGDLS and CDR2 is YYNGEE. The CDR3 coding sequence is TGTGCCAGCAGCGTAGGGGACATCACAGATACGCAGTATTTT. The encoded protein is CASSVGDITDTQYF.

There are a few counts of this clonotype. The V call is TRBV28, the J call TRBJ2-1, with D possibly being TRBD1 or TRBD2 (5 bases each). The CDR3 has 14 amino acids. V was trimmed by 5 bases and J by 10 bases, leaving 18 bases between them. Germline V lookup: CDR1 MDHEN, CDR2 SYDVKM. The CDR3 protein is CASSVGPSLREQFF. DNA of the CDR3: TGTGCCAGCAGTGTGGGACCGTCACTCAGGGAGCAGTTCTTC.

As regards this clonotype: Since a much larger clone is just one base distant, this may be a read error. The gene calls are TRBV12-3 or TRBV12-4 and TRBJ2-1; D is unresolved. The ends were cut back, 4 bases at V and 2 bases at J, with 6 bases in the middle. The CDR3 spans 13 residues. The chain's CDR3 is CASSYDAYNEQFF. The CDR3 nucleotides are TGTGCCAGCAGTTACGATGCCTACAATGAGCAGTTCTTC.

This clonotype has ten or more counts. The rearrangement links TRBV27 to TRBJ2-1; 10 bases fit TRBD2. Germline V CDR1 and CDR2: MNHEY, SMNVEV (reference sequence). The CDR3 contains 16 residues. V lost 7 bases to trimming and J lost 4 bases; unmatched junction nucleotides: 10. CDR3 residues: CASNRLAGLNYNEQFF. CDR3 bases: TGTGCCAGCAATCGACTAGCGGGTTTAAATTACAATGAGCAGTTCTTC.

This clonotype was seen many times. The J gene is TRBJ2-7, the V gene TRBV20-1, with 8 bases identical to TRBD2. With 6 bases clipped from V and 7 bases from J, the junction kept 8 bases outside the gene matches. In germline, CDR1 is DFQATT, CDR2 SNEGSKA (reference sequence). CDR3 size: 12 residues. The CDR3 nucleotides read TGCAGTGCCCCTAGCGGGCCCATTGAGCAGTACTTC. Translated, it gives CSAPSGPIEQYF.